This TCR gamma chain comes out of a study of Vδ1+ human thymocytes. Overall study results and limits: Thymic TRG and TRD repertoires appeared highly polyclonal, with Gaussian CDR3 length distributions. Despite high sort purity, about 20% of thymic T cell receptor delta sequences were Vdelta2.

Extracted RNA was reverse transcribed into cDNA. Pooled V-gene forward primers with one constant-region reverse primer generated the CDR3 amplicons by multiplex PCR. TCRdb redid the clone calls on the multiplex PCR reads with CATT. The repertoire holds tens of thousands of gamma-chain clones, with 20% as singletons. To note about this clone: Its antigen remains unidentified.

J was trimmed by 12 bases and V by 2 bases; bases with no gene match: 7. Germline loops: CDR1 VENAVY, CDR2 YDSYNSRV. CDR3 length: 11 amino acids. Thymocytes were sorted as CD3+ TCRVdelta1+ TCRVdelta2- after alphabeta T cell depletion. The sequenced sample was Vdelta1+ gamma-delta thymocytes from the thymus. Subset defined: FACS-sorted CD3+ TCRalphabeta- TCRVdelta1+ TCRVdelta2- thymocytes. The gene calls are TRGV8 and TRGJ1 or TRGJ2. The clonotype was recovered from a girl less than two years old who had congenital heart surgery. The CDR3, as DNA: TGTGCCACCTGGGATAAAACCGTGAAACTCTTT. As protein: CATWDKTVKLF.